This TCR beta chain was documented in a study of blood T cell repertoires in COVID-19. Assay: immunoSEQ multiplex PCR; the TCRdb copy retains only in-frame clones and omits some. The table lists over 90,000 clones, 87% of them singletons. The clonotype comes from a human donor in a cohort sampled during active COVID-19. Sequenced: peripheral blood.

CDR3 sequence: CASSFLPGLAGTEQFF. In DNA form, the CDR3 reads TGTGCCAGCAGCTTCCTCCCGGGACTAGCGGGGACTGAGCAGTTCTTC. The gene calls are TRBV11-2 and TRBJ2-1; 13 bases line up with TRBD2. Per the germline V gene, CDR1 is SGHAT and CDR2 is FQNNGV. The J segment lost 9 bases and the V segment lost 3 bases, leaving 8 bases of the junction unmatched. The CDR3 runs to 16 residues.